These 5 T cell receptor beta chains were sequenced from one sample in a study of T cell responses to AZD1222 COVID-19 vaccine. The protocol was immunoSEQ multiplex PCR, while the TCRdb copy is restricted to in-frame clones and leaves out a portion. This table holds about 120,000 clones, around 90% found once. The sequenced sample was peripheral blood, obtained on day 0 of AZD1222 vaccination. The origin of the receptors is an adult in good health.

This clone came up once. CDR3 amino acids: CASSYEANEKLFF. The CDR3 DNA is TGTGCCAGCAGTTACGAAGCTAATGAAAAACTGTTTTTT. The rearrangement links TRBV6-5 to TRBJ1-4, with no clear D. The CDR3 consists of 13 residues. The V gene's germline CDR1 is MNHEY and CDR2 SVGAGI. Trimming took off 2 bases at V and 3 bases at J, with 4 bases between the two ends.

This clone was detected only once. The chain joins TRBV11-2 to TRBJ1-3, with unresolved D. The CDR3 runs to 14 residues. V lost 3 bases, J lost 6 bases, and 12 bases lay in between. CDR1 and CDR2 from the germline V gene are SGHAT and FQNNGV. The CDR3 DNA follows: TGTGCCAGCAGCTTCGGTCCGGCGGCAAACACCATATATTTT. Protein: CASSFGPAANTIYF.

The CDR3 protein is CASRMGQGASGYTF. Here the CDR3 DNA reads TGTGCCAGCAGGATGGGACAGGGGGCCTCTGGCTACACCTTC. V gene TRBV2 combines with J gene TRBJ1-2; 12 bases line up with TRBD1. The CDR3 has 14 residues. The germline V gene has CDR1 SNHLY and CDR2 FYNNEI. V was clipped by 6 bases and J by 7 bases; unmatched bases: 6.

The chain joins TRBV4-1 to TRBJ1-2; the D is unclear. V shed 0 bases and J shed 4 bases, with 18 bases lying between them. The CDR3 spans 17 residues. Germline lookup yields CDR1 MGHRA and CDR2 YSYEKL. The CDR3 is CASSQEDAAGPLYGYTF. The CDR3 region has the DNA TGCGCCAGCAGCCAAGAAGACGCGGCCGGGCCACTCTATGGCTACACCTTC.

The CDR3 loop reads CASSTTLNTEAFF. CDR3 nucleotide sequence: TGTGCCAGCAGCACGACACTGAACACTGAAGCTTTCTTT. This chain links TRBV9 with TRBJ1-1; D is unclear. CDR3 length: 13 amino acids. CDR1 is SGDLS, CDR2 YYNGEE, per germline. The V end was cut by 4 bases, the J end by 0 bases, with 7 bases between.